The entry below gives a single TCR beta chain sequence along with its context. Its antigen remains unidentified. This sample is drawn from a study of cytomegalovirus exposure and HLA in healthy donors. General study results and limits: Previously analyzed data showed that most TCR beta V segments were productive at a frequency of about 87% or about 30%.

There are 14 residues in the CDR3. The germline V gene has CDR1 SGHTS and CDR2 YDEGEE. The V and J ends lost 2 bases and 8 bases respectively, with 11 bases between them. PCR involved 60 Vbeta and 13 Jbeta primers. Profiling relied on immunoSEQ multiplex PCR, and the TCRdb table lists in-frame clones only, not all of them. The sample carries more than 80,000 clones, 86% recorded once. The specimen was PBMCs. The gene calls are TRBV5-8 and TRBJ1-6; the D gene is possibly TRBD1 (6 bases). The clonotype originates from a man aged 25 to 45 in good health and CMV-seropositive. CDR3: CASSLTRGDSPLHF. Written as DNA, the CDR3 is TGTGCCAGCAGCTTAACCAGGGGAGATTCACCCCTCCACTTT.